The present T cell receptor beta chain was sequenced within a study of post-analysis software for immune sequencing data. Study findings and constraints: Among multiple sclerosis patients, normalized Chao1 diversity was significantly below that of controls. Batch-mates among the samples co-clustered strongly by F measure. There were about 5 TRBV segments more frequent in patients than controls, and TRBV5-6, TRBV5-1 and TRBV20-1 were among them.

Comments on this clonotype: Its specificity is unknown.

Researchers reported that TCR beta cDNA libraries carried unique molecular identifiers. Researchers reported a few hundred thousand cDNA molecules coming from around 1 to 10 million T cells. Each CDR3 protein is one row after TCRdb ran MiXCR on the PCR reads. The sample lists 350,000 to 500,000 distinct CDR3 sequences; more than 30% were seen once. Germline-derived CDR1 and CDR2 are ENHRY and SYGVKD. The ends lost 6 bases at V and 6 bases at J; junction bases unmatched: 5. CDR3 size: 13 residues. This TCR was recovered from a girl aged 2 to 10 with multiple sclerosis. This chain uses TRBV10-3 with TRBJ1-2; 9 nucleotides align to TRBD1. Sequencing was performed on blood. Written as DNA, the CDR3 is TGTGCCATCAGGGGGACAGGGTCCGATGGCTACACCTTC. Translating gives CAIRGTGSDGYTF.